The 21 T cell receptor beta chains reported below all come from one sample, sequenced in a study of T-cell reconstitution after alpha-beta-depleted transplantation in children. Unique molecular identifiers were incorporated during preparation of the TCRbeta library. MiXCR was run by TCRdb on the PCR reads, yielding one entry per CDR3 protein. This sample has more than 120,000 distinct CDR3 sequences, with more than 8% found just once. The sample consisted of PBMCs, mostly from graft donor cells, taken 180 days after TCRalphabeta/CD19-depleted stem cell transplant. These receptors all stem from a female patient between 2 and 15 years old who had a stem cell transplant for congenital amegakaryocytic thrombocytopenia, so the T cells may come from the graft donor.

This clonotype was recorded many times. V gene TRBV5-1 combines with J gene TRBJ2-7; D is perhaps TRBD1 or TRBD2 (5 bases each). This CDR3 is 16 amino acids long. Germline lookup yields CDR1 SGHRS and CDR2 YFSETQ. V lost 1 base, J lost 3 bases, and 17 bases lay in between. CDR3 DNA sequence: TGCGCCAGCAGCTTGAGGGCGGAAAGGGGAGACTACGAGCAGTACTTC. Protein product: CASSLRAERGDYEQYF.

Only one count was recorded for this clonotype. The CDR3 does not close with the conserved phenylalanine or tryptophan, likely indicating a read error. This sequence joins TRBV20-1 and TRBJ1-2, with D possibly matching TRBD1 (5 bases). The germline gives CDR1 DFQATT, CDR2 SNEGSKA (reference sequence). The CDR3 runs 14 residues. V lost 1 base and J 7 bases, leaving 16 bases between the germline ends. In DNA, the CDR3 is TGCAGTGCTAGAGGCGACCCAGGGTGGGTTGGCTACACCCTC. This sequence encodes CSARGDPGWVGYTL.

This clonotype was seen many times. The CDR3 nucleotides are TGTGCCAGCAGCTTAGCGGGGGGACAGGGCTATGGCTACACCTTC. It specifies CASSLAGGQGYGYTF. The V gene is TRBV7-2, the J gene TRBJ1-2; 9 nucleotides match TRBD1. This CDR3 contains 15 residues. CDR1 and CDR2 from the germline V gene are SGHTA and FQGNSA. With 0 bases clipped from V and 4 bases from J, the junction kept 3 bases outside the gene matches.

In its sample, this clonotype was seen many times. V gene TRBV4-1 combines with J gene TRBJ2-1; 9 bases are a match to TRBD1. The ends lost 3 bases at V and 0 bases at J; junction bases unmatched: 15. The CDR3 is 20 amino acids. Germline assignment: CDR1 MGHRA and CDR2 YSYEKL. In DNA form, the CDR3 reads TGCGCCAGCAGCCACACTCACCTCAGGGACAGGGCTTACTCCTACAATGAGCAGTTCTTC. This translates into CASSHTHLRDRAYSYNEQFF.

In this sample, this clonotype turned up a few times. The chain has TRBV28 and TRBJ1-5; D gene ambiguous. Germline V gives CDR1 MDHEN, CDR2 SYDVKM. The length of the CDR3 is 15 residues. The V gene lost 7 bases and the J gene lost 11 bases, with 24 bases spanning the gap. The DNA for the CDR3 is TGTGCCAGCAACGAGGTAAAATCACTCTGGTGGGCCCAGCATTTT. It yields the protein CASNEVKSLWWAQHF.

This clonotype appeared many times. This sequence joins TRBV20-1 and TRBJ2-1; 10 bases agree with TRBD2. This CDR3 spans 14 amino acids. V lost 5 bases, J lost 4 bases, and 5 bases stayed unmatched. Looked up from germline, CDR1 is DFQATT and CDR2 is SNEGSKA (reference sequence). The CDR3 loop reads CSAAQAGGYNEQFF. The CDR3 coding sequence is TGCAGTGCTGCTCAAGCGGGAGGGTACAATGAGCAGTTCTTC.

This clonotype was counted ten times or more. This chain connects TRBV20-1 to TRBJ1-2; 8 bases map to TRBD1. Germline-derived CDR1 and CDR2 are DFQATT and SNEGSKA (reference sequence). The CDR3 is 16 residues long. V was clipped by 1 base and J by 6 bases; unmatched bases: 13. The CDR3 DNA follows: TGCAGTGCTAGAGGGGCCGGACAGGGAGTGGTGCATGGCTACACCTTC. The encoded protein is CSARGAGQGVVHGYTF.

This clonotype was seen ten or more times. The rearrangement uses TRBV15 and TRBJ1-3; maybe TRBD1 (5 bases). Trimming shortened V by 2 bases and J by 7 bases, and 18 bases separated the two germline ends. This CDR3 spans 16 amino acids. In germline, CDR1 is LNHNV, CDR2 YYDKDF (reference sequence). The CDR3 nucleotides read TGTGCCACCAGCAGACCTGAATCGCGCCGGGGCAACACCATATATTTT. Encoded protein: CATSRPESRRGNTIYF.

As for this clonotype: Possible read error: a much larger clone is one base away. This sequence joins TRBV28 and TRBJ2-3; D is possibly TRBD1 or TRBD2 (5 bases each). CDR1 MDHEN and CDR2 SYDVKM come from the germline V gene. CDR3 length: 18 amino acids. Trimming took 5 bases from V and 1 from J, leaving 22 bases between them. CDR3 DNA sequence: TGTGCCAGCAGTACAACGGGCGGAATGGGGGAAGGCACAGATACGCAGTATTTT. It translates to CASSTTGGMGEGTDTQYF.

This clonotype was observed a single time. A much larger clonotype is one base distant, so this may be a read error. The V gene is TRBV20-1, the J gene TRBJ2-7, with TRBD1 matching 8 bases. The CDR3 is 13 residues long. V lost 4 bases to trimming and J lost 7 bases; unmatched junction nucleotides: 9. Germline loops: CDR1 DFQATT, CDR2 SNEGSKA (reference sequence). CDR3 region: CSATMTGADEQYF. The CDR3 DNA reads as TGCAGTGCTACTATGACAGGGGCGGATGAGCAGTACTTC.

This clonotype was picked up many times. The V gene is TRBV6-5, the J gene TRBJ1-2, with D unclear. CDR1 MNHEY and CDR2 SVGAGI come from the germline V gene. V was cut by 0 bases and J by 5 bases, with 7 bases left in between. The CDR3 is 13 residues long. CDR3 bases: TGTGCCAGCAGTTACTCAGGGTATTATGGCTACACCTTC. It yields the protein CASSYSGYYGYTF.

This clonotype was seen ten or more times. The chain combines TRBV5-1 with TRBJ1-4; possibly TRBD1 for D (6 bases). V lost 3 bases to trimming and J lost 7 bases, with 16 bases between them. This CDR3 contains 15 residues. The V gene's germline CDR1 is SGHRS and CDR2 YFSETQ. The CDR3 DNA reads TGCGCCAGCAGCTATGATGGGGGCCGGGTTGAAAAACTGTTTTTT. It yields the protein CASSYDGGRVEKLFF.

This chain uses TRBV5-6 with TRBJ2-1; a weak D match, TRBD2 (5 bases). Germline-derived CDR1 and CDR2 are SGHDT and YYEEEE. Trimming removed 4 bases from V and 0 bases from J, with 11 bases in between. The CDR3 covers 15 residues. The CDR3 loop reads CASSPDGVSYNEQFF. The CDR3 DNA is TGTGCCAGCAGCCCCGACGGGGTCTCCTACAATGAGCAGTTCTTC.

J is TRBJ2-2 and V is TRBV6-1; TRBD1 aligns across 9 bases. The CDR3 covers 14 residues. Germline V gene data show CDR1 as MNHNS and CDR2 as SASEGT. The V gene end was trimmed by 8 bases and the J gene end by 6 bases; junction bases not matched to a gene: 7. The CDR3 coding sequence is TGTGCCAGCCGAGGGACAGGGTTTTCCGGGGAGCTGTTTTTT. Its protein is CASRGTGFSGELFF.

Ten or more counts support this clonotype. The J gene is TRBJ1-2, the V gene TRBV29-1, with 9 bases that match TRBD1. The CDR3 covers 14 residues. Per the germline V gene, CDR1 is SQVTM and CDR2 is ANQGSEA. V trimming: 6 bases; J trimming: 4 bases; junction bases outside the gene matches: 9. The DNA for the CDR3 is TGCAGCGTCAAGCGGGACAGGGTGGCCTATGGCTACACCTTC. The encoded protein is CSVKRDRVAYGYTF. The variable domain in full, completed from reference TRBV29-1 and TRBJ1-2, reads SAVISQKPSRDICQRGTSLTIQCQVDSQVTMMFWYRQQPGQSLTLIATANQGSEATYESGFVIDKFPISRPNLTFSTLTVSNMSPEDSSIYLCSVKRDRVAYGYTFGSGTRLTVV.

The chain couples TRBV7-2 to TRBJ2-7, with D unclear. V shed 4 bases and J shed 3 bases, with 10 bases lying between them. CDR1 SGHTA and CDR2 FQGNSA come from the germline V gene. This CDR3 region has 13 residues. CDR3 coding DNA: TGTGCCAGCAGCTCCCGGCCGTACTACGAGCAGTACTTC. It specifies CASSSRPYYEQYF.

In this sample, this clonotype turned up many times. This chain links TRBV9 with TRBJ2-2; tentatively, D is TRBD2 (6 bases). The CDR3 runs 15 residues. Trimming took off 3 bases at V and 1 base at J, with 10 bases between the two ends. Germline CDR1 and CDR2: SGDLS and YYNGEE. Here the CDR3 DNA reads TGTGCCAGCAGCGCAGGGACTTGGAACACCGGGGAGCTGTTTTTT. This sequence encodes CASSAGTWNTGELFF.

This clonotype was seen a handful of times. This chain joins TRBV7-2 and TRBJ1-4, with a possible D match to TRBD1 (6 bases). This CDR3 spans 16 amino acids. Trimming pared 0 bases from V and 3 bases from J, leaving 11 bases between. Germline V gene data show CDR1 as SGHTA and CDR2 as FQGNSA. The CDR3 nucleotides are TGTGCCAGCAGCTTAGCCGGGACACATTCTAATGAAAAACTGTTTTTT. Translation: CASSLAGTHSNEKLFF.

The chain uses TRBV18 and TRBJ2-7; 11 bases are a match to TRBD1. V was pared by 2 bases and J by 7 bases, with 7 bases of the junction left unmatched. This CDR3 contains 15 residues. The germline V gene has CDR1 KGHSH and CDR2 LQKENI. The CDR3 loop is CASSPSGQGAKEQYF. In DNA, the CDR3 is TGTGCCAGCTCACCATCCGGACAGGGGGCTAAAGAGCAGTACTTC.

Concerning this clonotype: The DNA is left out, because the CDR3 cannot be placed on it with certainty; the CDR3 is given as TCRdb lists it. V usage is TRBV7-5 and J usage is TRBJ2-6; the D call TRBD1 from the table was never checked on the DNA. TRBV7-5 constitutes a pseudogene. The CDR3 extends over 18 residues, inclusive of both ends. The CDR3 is CISVSEAAGGSGANVLTF.

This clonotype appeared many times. CDR3 nucleotide sequence: TGCAGTGCTAGCACGACTAGCGGGAGGGCCGGAGAGACCCAGTACTTC. This encodes CSASTTSGRAGETQYF. The chain joins TRBV20-1 to TRBJ2-5; 14 nucleotides agree with TRBD2. The length of the CDR3 is 16 residues. Trimming took 3 bases from V and 4 from J; bases not matched to a gene: 7. Germline V gene data show CDR1 as DFQATT and CDR2 as SNEGSKA (reference sequence).